The 28 T cell receptor beta chains presented below share a single source sample, sequenced in a study of T cell repertoires in breast cancer (dated by TCRdb to about 2016). To analyze paired alpha-beta TCRs of CD8+ T cells, the researchers used an expanded emulsion RT-PCR method with primers covering all TCR V genes. Library method: emulsion pairing. Sequencer: Illumina MiSeq. Unpaired genes were suppressed in a second nested PCR with blocking oligos, after which Illumina adaptors and barcodes were added in a third nested PCR. TCRdb ran its own pipeline on the public reads, namely fastp trimming at Q25 and MiXCR clone calling, and kept in-frame beta chains. Every distinct CDR3 protein forms one entry, paired with its most common genes and DNA. Recorded for this sample are under 5,500 distinct CDR3 sequences; approximately 40% of them occurred a single time. The ten largest clones capture roughly a third of the sample.

Sample: CD8+ T cells. These receptors originate from a pool of human donors with breast cancer or a healthy control (not recorded which).

The chain carries TRBV29-1 and TRBJ1-3; D unclear. CDR3 size: 14 residues. Germline CDR1 and CDR2: SQVTM and ANQGSEA. V gave up 0 bases and J gave up 1 base, with 7 bases separating them. This chain's CDR3 is CSVEDRGSGNTIYF. Here the CDR3 DNA reads TGCAGCGTTGAAGATCGAGGGTCTGGAAACACCATATATTTT.

V usage is TRBV15 and J usage is TRBJ2-5, with 7 nucleotides matching TRBD2. The CDR3 contains 14 residues. The V gene end was trimmed by 3 bases and the J gene end by 4 bases; junction bases not matched to a gene: 5. Germline V lookup: CDR1 LNHNV, CDR2 YYDKDF (reference sequence). CDR3 in DNA: TGTGCCACCAGCAGGGGGAGGGTTCGAGAGACCCAGTACTTC. It translates to CATSRGRVRETQYF.

Comment on this clonotype: This may be a read error: a much more frequent sequence differs by one nucleotide. This chain joins TRBV7-3 and TRBJ2-1; D not certain. CDR1 is SGHTA, CDR2 FQGTGA, per germline. This CDR3 contains 15 residues. DNA of the CDR3: TGTGCCAGCAGCTTAACCGCTAGGTCCTACAATGAGCTGTTCTTC. This sequence encodes CASSLTARSYNELFF.

This clonotype showed up many times. This chain links TRBV28 with TRBJ1-1; 7 nucleotides match TRBD1. The CDR3 consists of 15 residues. The trim removed 2 bases at V and 4 bases at J, leaving 7 bases unmatched. Germline CDR1 and CDR2: MDHEN and SYDVKM. This CDR3 is CASSLTGARGTEAFF. Here the CDR3 DNA reads TGTGCCAGCAGTTTAACAGGGGCCCGGGGCACTGAAGCTTTCTTT.

The table lists this clonotype with many counts. CDR3 in amino acids: CASRGTSGDTGELFF. CDR3 DNA sequence: TGTGCCAGCAGAGGGACTAGCGGGGACACCGGGGAGCTGTTTTTT. The gene calls are TRBV2 and TRBJ2-2, with TRBD2 matching 13 bases. This CDR3 spans 15 amino acids. The germline V gene has CDR1 SNHLY and CDR2 FYNNEI. Germline trimming cut 6 bases from V and 3 bases from J; bases unmatched to any gene: 1.

The V gene is TRBV7-9, the J gene TRBJ2-2, with D uncertain. CDR1 is SEHNR and CDR2 is FQNEAQ in the germline V gene (reference sequence). Trimming pared 5 bases from V and 5 bases from J, leaving 12 bases between. The CDR3 is made up of 14 amino acids. The CDR3 here is CASSPDTATGELFF. Written as DNA, the CDR3 is TGTGCCAGCAGCCCCGACACTGCTACCGGGGAGCTGTTTTTT.

This clonotype was seen a few times. The rearrangement joins TRBV6-1 to TRBJ1-3, with D uncertain. V was trimmed by 4 bases and J by 1 base, leaving 11 bases between them. In germline, CDR1 is MNHNS, CDR2 SASEGT. CDR3 size: 15 residues. The CDR3 region is CASSVTASSGNTIYF. CDR3 coding DNA: TGTGCCAGCAGTGTAACAGCCTCTTCTGGAAACACCATATATTTT.

In its sample, this clonotype is hyperexpanded. The chain carries TRBV9 and TRBJ2-1; perhaps TRBD2 as D (5 bases). This CDR3 region has 18 residues. The V end was cut by 5 bases, the J end by 1 base, with 22 bases between. Germline CDR1 and CDR2: SGDLS and YYNGEE. As DNA, the CDR3 is TGTGCCAGCAGTGTCGGGGTGACGCAATGGAGGTCCTACAATGAGCAGTTCTTC. Its translation is CASSVGVTQWRSYNEQFF. The full variable domain, its missing parts supplied by reference TRBV9 and TRBJ2-1, is DSGVTQTPKHLITATGQRVTLRCSPRSGDLSVYWYQQSLDQGLQFLIQYYNGEERAKGNILERFSAQQFPDLHSELNLSSLELGDSALYFCASSVGVTQWRSYNEQFFGPGTRLTVL.

In this sample, this clonotype turned up many times. This chain connects TRBV11-3 to TRBJ2-2; D unclear. V dropped 2 bases and J dropped 0 bases, with 10 bases sitting between them. Germline values: CDR1 SGHNT, CDR2 YENEEA. This CDR3 has 16 amino acids. The CDR3 region is CASSLWETSNTGELFF. The CDR3 DNA sequence: TGTGCCAGCAGCTTATGGGAAACCTCGAACACCGGGGAGCTGTTTTTT.

This clonotype has more than one count but fewer than ten. The chain joins TRBV10-3 to TRBJ1-3; D remains ambiguous. Germline CDR1 reads ENHRY; CDR2 reads SYGVKD. There are 13 residues in the CDR3. V shed 7 bases and J shed 0 bases, with 7 bases lying between them. The CDR3 spells CAINDRSGNTIYF. CDR3 nucleotides: TGTGCCATCAACGATCGCTCTGGAAACACCATATATTTT.

This clonotype was counted only a few times. The chain joins TRBV20-1 to TRBJ2-1, with D perhaps matching TRBD1 (6 bases). Germline V gives CDR1 DFQATT, CDR2 SNEGSKA (reference sequence). The CDR3 runs 13 residues. The germline V and J ends were trimmed by 7 bases and 0 bases, with 10 bases remaining between them. The CDR3 sequence is CSETGSSYNEQFF. The CDR3 DNA is TGCAGTGAGACAGGAAGCTCCTACAATGAGCAGTTCTTC.

By share of the sample, this clonotype is medium-sized. This sequence joins TRBV7-2 and TRBJ2-3; D gene unclear. V shed 2 bases and J shed 2 bases, with 8 bases lying between them. The CDR3 loop spans 14 amino acids. The germline CDR1 and CDR2 sequences are SGHTA and FQGNSA. CDR3 protein: CASSLFLVTDTQYF. The CDR3, as DNA: TGTGCCAGCAGCTTATTTTTAGTCACAGATACGCAGTATTTT. Full variable domain (rest looked up from reference TRBV7-2 and TRBJ2-3): GAGVSQSPSNKVTEKGKDVELRCDPISGHTALYWYRQSLGQGLEFLIYFQGNSAPDKSGLPSDRFSAERTGGSVSTLTIQRTQQEDSAVYLCASSLFLVTDTQYFGPGTRLTVL.

Of note for this clonotype: A much larger clone is a single base away; this may be a read error. V gene TRBV7-8 combines with J gene TRBJ1-1; D is perhaps TRBD1 (6 bases). The ends were cut back, 6 bases at V and 2 bases at J, with 16 bases in the middle. The CDR3 covers 15 residues. The germline CDR1 and CDR2 sequences are SGHVS and FQNEAQ. The CDR3 sequence is CASRLQGKPNTEAFF. The CDR3 DNA is TGTGCCAGCAGGTTACAGGGAAAGCCAAACACTGAAGCTTTCTTT.

This clonotype appeared many times. The genes are TRBV7-2 and TRBJ1-2; D is uncertain. The V end was cut by 1 base, the J end by 1 base, with 7 bases between. This CDR3 is built from 14 residues. Looked up from germline, CDR1 is SGHTA and CDR2 is FQGNSA. Written as DNA, the CDR3 is TGTGCCAGCAGCTTAGGGCCCAGTAACTATGGCTACACCTTC. Translation gives CASSLGPSNYGYTF.

In its sample, this clonotype ranks as medium-sized (0.01 to 0.1%). This chain joins TRBV7-6 and TRBJ2-4; D is perhaps TRBD2 (6 bases). CDR1 SGHVS and CDR2 FNYEAQ come from the germline V gene. This CDR3 is 15 amino acids long. Trimming stripped 5 bases from V and 8 bases from J, with 19 bases between. Here the CDR3 reads CASSPSPGESHIQYF. The CDR3 nucleotides are TGTGCCAGCAGCCCGTCTCCGGGAGAAAGCCACATTCAGTACTTC.

This clonotype is medium-sized by share. The V and J genes are TRBV7-6 and TRBJ1-6, with D unclear. Trimming shortened V by 8 bases and J by 8 bases, and 16 bases separated the two germline ends. Per the germline V gene, CDR1 is SGHVS and CDR2 is FNYEAQ. This CDR3 region has 14 residues. The CDR3, as DNA: TGTGCCAGCGGAGAATCGAGAGGCCATTCACCCCTCCACTTT. Amino acid sequence: CASGESRGHSPLHF.

Ten or more counts support this clonotype. The chain carries TRBV18 and TRBJ2-5, with D uncertain. The CDR3 is 15 amino acids. Germline V CDR1 and CDR2: KGHSH, LQKENI. V lost 10 bases and J lost 5, with 23 bases in between. CDR3 sequence: CATSPPQASGETQYF. In DNA, the CDR3 is TGTGCCACCTCCCCCCCCCAGGCCTCCGGGGAGACCCAGTACTTC.

This clonotype rates as large. The chain carries TRBV2 and TRBJ2-7; 9 nucleotides agree with TRBD1. Trimming cost V 4 bases and J 7 bases; bases outside gene matches: 8. Germline CDR1 is SNHLY and CDR2 is FYNNEI. The CDR3 has 14 amino acids. CDR3 in amino acids: CASSVKQGASEQYV. The CDR3 nucleotides are TGTGCCAGCAGTGTCAAACAGGGGGCGAGTGAGCAGTACGTC.

This chain joins TRBV7-2 and TRBJ1-3; 10 nucleotides line up with TRBD1. CDR3 size: 17 residues. CDR1 and CDR2 (germline): SGHTA, FQGNSA. V shed 5 bases, J shed 7 bases, and the junction held 14 bases outside the gene matches. Here the CDR3 reads CASSPKLNPGQGNTIYF. The CDR3 DNA is TGTGCCAGCAGCCCCAAATTAAACCCGGGACAGGGGAACACCATATATTTT.

This clonotype occurred many times. The V and J genes are TRBV7-2 and TRBJ1-2; D not certain. Germline-derived CDR1 and CDR2 are SGHTA and FQGNSA. The CDR3 sequence is 12 residues long. The V and J ends lost 5 bases and 9 bases respectively, with 13 bases between them. In DNA form, the CDR3 reads TGTGCCAGCAGCCAAGGGAGGGTCCGCTACACCTTC. This translates into CASSQGRVRYTF. Together with reference TRBV7-2 and TRBJ1-2, the CDR3 gives the full variable domain: GAGVSQSPSNKVTEKGKDVELRCDPISGHTALYWYRQSLGQGLEFLIYFQGNSAPDKSGLPSDRFSAERTGGSVSTLTIQRTQQEDSAVYLCASSQGRVRYTFGSGTRLTVV.

CDR3: CASTSTGRPRGYTF. CDR3 coding DNA: TGTGCCAGCACCTCAACGGGCCGGCCTAGGGGCTACACCTTC. The chain combines TRBV6-5 with TRBJ1-2, with D uncertain. The CDR3 is 14 amino acids. The ends were cut back, 7 bases at V and 8 bases at J, with 20 bases in the middle. Germline loops: CDR1 MNHEY, CDR2 SVGAGI.

This clonotype was found once. The rearrangement joins TRBV20-1 to TRBJ1-1; tentatively, D is TRBD1 (5 bases). V was clipped by 6 bases and J by 8 bases, with 13 bases between them. CDR1 is DFQATT and CDR2 is SNEGSKA in the germline V gene (reference sequence). The CDR3 consists of 11 residues. The CDR3 protein is CSAIAGDEAFF. The CDR3 DNA follows: TGCAGTGCGATAGCGGGGGACGAAGCTTTCTTT.

This rearrangement joins TRBV5-1 to TRBJ2-1, with D possibly TRBD1 on 5 matching bases. Trimming left V 4 bases short and J 5 bases short, with 22 bases between. The CDR3 runs to 17 residues. CDR1 is SGHRS, CDR2 YFSETQ, per germline. The CDR3, as DNA: TGCGCCAGCAGCGGGTCCCCCTACCTGGACAACGACAATGAGCAGTTCTTC. It is translated as CASSGSPYLDNDNEQFF.

This clonotype was seen just once. A much more abundant neighbour one base away suggests this may be a read error. The gene calls are TRBV7-2 and TRBJ1-2, with D maybe TRBD1 (5 bases). With 2 bases removed from V and 8 bases from J, the gap between germline ends came to 24 bases. Germline CDR1 SGHTA, CDR2 FQGNSA. CDR3 length: 17 amino acids. The CDR3 coding sequence is TGTGCCAGCAGCTTAAAGGGGCGGGGCGTCCACTCATGGGGCTACACCTTC. Amino acids: CASSLKGRGVHSWGYTF.

In its sample, this clonotype is medium-sized. The V gene is TRBV7-2, the J gene TRBJ2-3; D might be TRBD2 (7 bases). Trimming removed 7 bases at V and 4 bases at J, with 15 bases between. This CDR3 has 14 residues. CDR1 SGHTA and CDR2 FQGNSA come from the germline V gene. In DNA, the CDR3 is TGTGCCAGCATAAGGGGGGGCGGGGCAGATACGCAGTATTTT. It encodes CASIRGGGADTQYF.

There are many counts of this clonotype. The chain joins TRBV12-3 or TRBV12-4 to TRBJ1-5; possible D gene TRBD1, 6 bases. V was clipped by 2 bases and J by 6 bases, with 17 bases between them. This CDR3 comprises 16 residues. Written as DNA, the CDR3 is TGTGCCAGCAGTTTACCCGGGCAGGGAGGGGGTCAGCCCCAGCATTTT. Translating it yields CASSLPGQGGGQPQHF.

Comments on this clonotype: A much larger clonotype is one base distant, so this may be a read error. V is TRBV7-2 and J is TRBJ1-6; D ambiguous. This CDR3 contains 13 residues. Trimming pared 6 bases from V and 12 bases from J, leaving 15 bases between. CDR1 SGHTA and CDR2 FQGNSA come from the germline V gene. DNA for the CDR3: TGTGCCAGCAGTTCCGGGTTAGACAAACCCCTCCACTTT. Residues: CASSSGLDKPLHF.

As concerns this clonotype: This may come from a read error, since a much larger clone is one base off. The chain is built from TRBV28 and TRBJ1-6, with 8 bases matching TRBD1. Germline CDR1 MDHEN, CDR2 SYDVKM. This CDR3 comprises 14 residues. The CDR3 DNA is TGTGCCAGCAGCCTGACAGGGGACCGGTCACCCCCCCACTTT. This translates into CASSLTGDRSPPHF. Together with reference TRBV28 and TRBJ1-6, the CDR3 gives the full variable domain: DVKVTQSSRYLVKRTGEKVFLECVQDMDHENMFWYRQDPGLGLRLIYFSYDVKMKEKGDIPEGYSVSREKKERFSLILESASTNQTSMYLCASSLTGDRSPPHFGNGTRLTVT.